Here is one T cell receptor (beta chain) with its context. Its antigen is undetermined. The sample comes from a study of long-term antiretroviral therapy in people with HIV. Treated in the United States were all of the participants with HIV. Survey-level resolution applied to immunoSEQ assay v3.0. Clones were read by immunoSEQ multiplex PCR, and TCRdb kept only the in-frame ones, dropping some. The sample includes 21,000 or so clones, approximately 81% seen only once; the top ten take 8% to 9%. This CDR3 contains 15 residues. CDR1 and CDR2 (germline): MDHEN, SYDVKM. V was trimmed by 2 bases and J by 0 bases, leaving 10 bases between them. Findings and limits, study-wide: All time points showed a repertoire dominated by clones expanded before ART. Post-treatment diversity went higher with ART but stayed below transplant donor controls.

The V call is TRBV28, the J call TRBJ1-1; D gene ambiguous. The sequence derives from a man aged 45-60 years with HIV. Material: unsorted PBMCs, obtained at the start of antiretroviral therapy. The CDR3 nucleotides are TGTGCCAGCAGTTTAAACTCGTTTATGAACACTGAAGCTTTCTTT. Protein product: CASSLNSFMNTEAFF. Full variable domain (outside the CDR3, taken from reference TRBV28 and TRBJ1-1): DVKVTQSSRYLVKRTGEKVFLECVQDMDHENMFWYRQDPGLGLRLIYFSYDVKMKEKGDIPEGYSVSREKKERFSLILESASTNQTSMYLCASSLNSFMNTEAFFGQGTRLTVV.